This T cell receptor (beta chain) appears in the sequencing data of a study of early T cells in non-severe SARS-CoV-2 infection. Study-wide background: Chains stayed unpaired after sequencing of bulk RNA from unsorted whole blood. Study-level points and caveats: Database matching using VDJdb favored anti-spike CD8 responses, with private and CD4 specificities left missing.

As part of library construction, unique molecular identifiers were attached to individual cDNA molecules. TCRdb called the 5' RACE reads again in MiXCR, with one record for every CDR3 protein. The sample lists thousands of distinct CDR3 sequences; about 5% were seen once. This clonotype came up many times. Its antigen remains unknown. The CDR3 spans 16 residues. The germline CDR1 and CDR2 sequences are MRHNA and SNTAGT. With V trimmed by 2 bases and J by 0 bases, 5 bases remained unmatched. The source is an adult who was a healthcare worker with PCR-confirmed SARS-CoV-2 infection or an uninfected control (not recorded which). This chain joins TRBV6-4 and TRBJ2-3; 7 nucleotides agree with TRBD1. The specimen was whole blood. The CDR3 region is CASSDAGTASTDTQYF. CDR3 bases: TGTGCCAGCAGTGACGCCGGGACAGCAAGCACAGATACGCAGTATTTT.